The T cell receptor (beta chain) described here comes from a study of T cell responses to AZD1222 COVID-19 vaccine. About the study: Pooled in the analysis were second doses at about 4 or about 12 weeks. Study observations and caveats: Reportedly, nearly half of unique spike TCRs recognized epitopes outside B.1.351/B.1.1.7 mutations. It was only after the peak T cell response that any repertoires were sampled. Seropositive status at baseline applied to only a handful of AZD1222 recipients.

Method: immunoSEQ multiplex PCR; TCRdb's copy keeps in-frame clones and lacks some. The data show some 140,000 clones, about 92% seen once. CDR3 length equals 13 residues. Trimming stripped 8 bases from V and 4 bases from J, with 14 bases between. A remark on this clone: Its specificity is unknown.

The receptor was derived from an adult in good health. The chain joins TRBV12-3 or TRBV12-4 to TRBJ2-5; D might be TRBD2 (7 bases). Source: peripheral blood, taken on day 0 of AZD1222 vaccination. The CDR3 region is CASGRGGTETQYF. In DNA, the CDR3 is TGTGCCAGCGGGAGGGGGGGCACAGAGACCCAGTACTTC.